This TCR beta chain was captured by sequencing in a study of blood T cell dynamics during melanoma immunotherapy. CDR3 size: 13 residues. Trimming left V 5 bases short and J 4 bases short, with 11 bases between. Germline V gives CDR1 MDHEN, CDR2 SYDVKM. The time point was: week 3, after first cycle of checkpoint inhibitor. The protocol was immunoSEQ multiplex PCR, while the TCRdb copy is restricted to in-frame clones and leaves out a portion. The sample has roughly 6,600 clones, 80% to 90% seen once. The TCR was taken from a human donor with melanoma. Some clones in this sample may be carry-over from other donors' samples. The chain recombines TRBV28 with TRBJ1-2; TRBD1 is a possible D gene (6 bases). Material: blood, obtained from a patient treated with checkpoint blockade. The DNA for the CDR3 is TGTGCCAGCAGTGCACAGGGTACCTATGGCTACACCTTC. Translated, it gives CASSAQGTYGYTF.